These 30 T cell receptor beta chains originate from one sample sequenced in a study of Graves' ophthalmopathy and Graves' hyperthyroidism. The sequenced template was RNA, covering the TCR beta CDR3 region. First-round RT-PCR with HTBI primers preceded a second-round multiplex PCR. TCRdb re-analysed the multiplex PCR reads in MiXCR, keeping a single row per CDR3 protein. The sample holds about 420,000 distinct CDR3 sequences; roughly 21% are singletons and the top ten take under 3.5%. Sequencing used peripheral blood. The receptors stem from a woman aged 18-29 years with stable Graves' hyperthyroidism.

Ten or more counts support this clonotype. This rearrangement joins TRBV7-2 to TRBJ1-6; no reliable D call. The CDR3 is made up of 14 amino acids. CDR1 is SGHTA, CDR2 FQGNSA, per germline. V lost 2 bases and J lost 6, with 8 bases in between. Here the CDR3 DNA reads TGTGCCAGCAGCTTACGGCGGACTAATTCACCCCTCCACTTT. It translates to CASSLRRTNSPLHF.

This clonotype was observed at least ten times. The chain employs TRBV20-1 and TRBJ2-7; TRBD2 matches at 7 bases. The V gene end was trimmed by 2 bases and the J gene end by 6 bases; junction bases not matched to a gene: 7. The CDR3 contains 13 residues. Germline V gene data show CDR1 as DFQATT and CDR2 as SNEGSKA (reference sequence). The CDR3: CSARSSGRGEQYF. Written as DNA, the CDR3 is TGCAGTGCTAGATCCTCGGGGAGGGGCGAGCAGTACTTC.

This clonotype was seen many times. In nucleotides, the CDR3 is TGTGCCGCTGGCATGGCAGTTAATTCACCCCTCCACTTT. Encoded protein: CAAGMAVNSPLHF. This rearrangement joins TRBV6-5 to TRBJ1-6; D gene uncertain. V dropped 11 bases and J dropped 6 bases, with 14 bases sitting between them. The germline V gene has CDR1 MNHEY and CDR2 SVGAGI. This CDR3 contains 13 residues.

This clonotype showed up just a few times. This chain links TRBV30 with TRBJ1-2; 9 bases map to TRBD1. The CDR3 spans 14 residues. V gave up 1 base and J gave up 2 bases; unmatched junction bases: 2. The germline V gene encodes CDR1 GTSNPN and CDR2 SVGIG (reference sequence). In nucleotides, the CDR3 is TGTGCCTGGAGTGAGGGGACAGGGAACTATGGCTACACCTTC. It encodes CAWSEGTGNYGYTF.

This clonotype was seen ten or more times. The J gene is TRBJ1-1, the V gene TRBV11-3, with D perhaps TRBD1 (6 bases). CDR3 length: 16 residues. Germline CDR1 and CDR2: SGHNT and YENEEA. Trimming removed 2 bases at V and 4 bases at J, with 17 bases between. The CDR3 DNA is TGTGCCAGCAGCTTAAGGCAGGGGACCGGGGCCACTGAAGCTTTCTTT. The encoded protein is CASSLRQGTGATEAFF.

This clonotype occurred many times. The chain has TRBV9 and TRBJ2-5; D is possibly TRBD1 (6 bases). V gave up 4 bases and J gave up 2 bases, with 12 bases separating them. Germline CDR1 and CDR2: SGDLS and YYNGEE. The CDR3 is 14 residues long. CDR3 loop: CASSIRGGQETQYF. CDR3 bases: TGTGCCAGCAGCATTCGAGGGGGACAAGAGACCCAGTACTTC.

This clonotype was observed many times. The V and J genes are TRBV29-1 and TRBJ1-3; 8 nucleotides line up with TRBD1. Losses at the gene ends were 3 bases for V and 1 base for J; bases not matched to a gene: 2. Germline V gene sequence: CDR1 SQVTM, CDR2 ANQGSEA. CDR3 length: 14 amino acids. The CDR3 sequence: CSVDTGGSGNTIYF. The DNA for the CDR3 is TGCAGCGTTGACACAGGGGGGTCTGGAAACACCATATATTTT.

This clonotype was seen repeatedly, ten times or more. The chain carries TRBV7-3 and TRBJ2-7; D might be TRBD1 (6 bases). V lost 7 bases and J lost 0, with 13 bases in between. The CDR3 contains 14 residues. Germline lookup yields CDR1 SGHTA and CDR2 FQGTGA. The CDR3 sequence is CASTPKGDSYEQYF. The CDR3 nucleotides read TGTGCCAGCACCCCCAAGGGGGACTCCTACGAGCAGTACTTC.

This clonotype occurred many times. The chain links TRBV5-6 to TRBJ2-4; a weak D match, TRBD1 (5 bases). The ends were cut back, 1 base at V and 0 bases at J, with 14 bases in the middle. Germline lookup yields CDR1 SGHDT and CDR2 YYEEEE. CDR3 size: 17 residues. The CDR3 DNA reads TGTGCCAGCAGCTTGATAGGGCAGGGATTAGCCAAAAACATTCAGTACTTC. This encodes CASSLIGQGLAKNIQYF.

This clonotype was found many times. The rearrangement uses TRBV9 and TRBJ1-2, with D possibly being TRBD1 (6 bases). CDR3 size: 13 residues. CDR1 SGDLS and CDR2 YYNGEE come from the germline V gene. Trimming removed 3 bases at V and 9 bases at J, with 15 bases between. For the CDR3, the DNA is TGTGCCAGCAGCGACCGGGACATCGGGAGCTACACCTTC. It codes for CASSDRDIGSYTF.

This clonotype has a handful of counts. The rearrangement links TRBV30 to TRBJ1-1, with D uncertain. V shed 4 bases and J shed 4 bases, with 10 bases lying between them. This CDR3 contains 12 residues. Germline V gene sequence: CDR1 GTSNPN, CDR2 SVGIG (reference sequence). CDR3 bases: TGTGCCTGGACCGGGGTTTTCACTGAAGCTTTCTTT. Translating gives CAWTGVFTEAFF.

This clonotype occurred many times. At one end the junction does not follow the germline gene, possibly because of a read error. The rearrangement joins TRBV28 to TRBJ2-5; 10 bases agree with TRBD1. Germline V gene data show CDR1 as MDHEN and CDR2 as SYDVKM. The length of the CDR3 is 16 residues. CDR3 in DNA: TGTGCCAGCAGTTTTGGCGGACAGGGGGTTCAAGAGATCCAGTACTTC. Amino acid sequence: CASSFGGQGVQEIQYF.

This clonotype was observed at least ten times. This sequence may be a read error, since a much larger clone differs from it by one base. The chain employs TRBV12-3 or TRBV12-4 and TRBJ2-4; 9 positions match TRBD1. This CDR3 comprises 16 residues. As DNA, the CDR3 is TGTGCCAGCAGTTCCGGGACAGGGCACGCCAAAAACATTAAGTACTTC. Protein product: CASSSGTGHAKNIKYF.

Ten or more counts support this clonotype. This sequence joins TRBV9 and TRBJ2-5; 12 nucleotides align to TRBD2. CDR1 and CDR2 (germline): SGDLS, YYNGEE. There are 15 residues in the CDR3. With 0 bases clipped from V and 5 bases from J, the junction kept 2 bases outside the gene matches. The DNA for the CDR3 is TGTGCCAGCAGCGTAGAGGGGACTAGCGGGGAGACCCAGTACTTC. Translated, it gives CASSVEGTSGETQYF.

This clonotype was observed many times. V usage is TRBV10-3 and J usage is TRBJ2-7; D tentatively fits TRBD1 or TRBD2 (5 bases each). Germline V lookup: CDR1 ENHRY, CDR2 SYGVKD. V lost 10 bases, J lost 6 bases, and 19 bases lay in between. The CDR3 sequence is 13 residues long. CDR3 coding DNA: TGTGCCACCTCAATGGGGGAGAGATCCGAGCAGTACTTC. Translation: CATSMGERSEQYF.

This clonotype was recorded many times. The chain recombines TRBV5-1 with TRBJ1-2; 11 bases are a match to TRBD1. Germline-derived CDR1 and CDR2 are SGHRS and YFSETQ. The CDR3 is made up of 18 amino acids. Trimming cost V 1 base and J 2 bases; bases outside gene matches: 10. The CDR3 nucleotides are TGCGCCAGCAGCTTGACGATTATGGACAGGGGGCGCAACTATGGCTACACCTTC. Its protein is CASSLTIMDRGRNYGYTF.

This clonotype has ten or more counts. The chain links TRBV28 to TRBJ1-2; 8 nucleotides line up with TRBD1. Germline V gives CDR1 MDHEN, CDR2 SYDVKM. J lost 4 bases, V lost 5 bases, and 9 bases had no gene match. This CDR3 region has 15 residues. CDR3 DNA: TGTGCCAGCAGTGGGGGACAGGCGGGGGGCTATGGCTACACCTTC. This gives the protein CASSGGQAGGYGYTF.

This clonotype was counted only a few times. The chain uses TRBV15 and TRBJ2-5; a possible D gene is TRBD1 (5 bases). This CDR3 is built from 14 residues. V dropped 1 base and J dropped 5 bases, with 11 bases sitting between them. Germline CDR1 reads LNHNV; CDR2 reads YYDKDF (reference sequence). The CDR3 region has the DNA TGTGCCACCAGCAGAGCAGGGCCCCAGGAGACCCAGTACTTC. Translation: CATSRAGPQETQYF.

In this sample, this clonotype turned up many times. This chain uses TRBV12-3 or TRBV12-4 with TRBJ1-6; tentatively, D is TRBD1 (5 bases). The CDR3 has 14 amino acids. The V end lost 3 bases, the J end lost 5 bases, and 8 bases lay between the germline ends. Here the CDR3 DNA reads TGTGCCAGCAGTTTTTCAGGGAATAATTCACCCCTCCACTTT. Its protein product is CASSFSGNNSPLHF.

This clonotype was observed many times. With a much larger clone just one base away, this may be a read error. The chain combines TRBV11-2 with TRBJ2-5; the match to TRBD2 covers 12 bases. V lost 4 bases to trimming and J lost 4 bases; unmatched junction nucleotides: 10. The germline V gene has CDR1 SGHAT and CDR2 FQNNGV. CDR3 size: 17 residues. As DNA, the CDR3 is TGTGCCAGCAGCTCCCAGACTAGCGGGAGTTGGATAGAGACCCAGTACTTC. Translated, it gives CASSSQTSGSWIETQYF. Full variable domain (missing parts from reference TRBV11-2 and TRBJ2-5): EAGVAQSPRYKIIEKRQSVAFWCNPISGHATLYWYQQILGQGPKLLIQFQNNGVVDDSQLPKDRFSAERLKGVDSTLKIQPAKLEDSAVYLCASSSQTSGSWIETQYFGPGTRLLVL.

This clonotype was counted at least ten times. This could be a read error, since a much larger clone is one nucleotide away. The rearrangement joins TRBV28 to TRBJ2-5; 8 bases are a match to TRBD1. CDR3 size: 14 residues. Germline values: CDR1 MDHEN, CDR2 SYDVKM. CDR3 protein: CASRGTGGQETKYF. The DNA of the CDR3 is TGTGCCAGCAGGGGGACAGGTGGACAAGAGACCAAGTACTTC.

V gene TRBV13 combines with J gene TRBJ2-7; 12 nucleotides align to TRBD2. In germline, CDR1 is PRHDT, CDR2 FYEKMQ (reference sequence). J gave up 6 bases and V 5 bases, and 23 bases lay outside the gene matches. This CDR3 has 20 residues. The CDR3 spells CASSQGEGGSWTSGAGEQYF. CDR3 nucleotides: TGTGCCAGCAGCCAGGGTGAGGGGGGCTCCTGGACTAGCGGGGCCGGCGAGCAGTACTTC.

This clonotype appeared many times. The DNA of the CDR3 is TGTGCCAGCAGTCCGCCGGTCGGGACAGGGAGGCACGAGCAGTACTTC. Translation gives CASSPPVGTGRHEQYF. The rearrangement uses TRBV6-1 and TRBJ2-7; 9 positions match TRBD1. The germline V gene encodes CDR1 MNHNS and CDR2 SASEGT. Unmatched junction bases numbered 13, after V lost 5 bases and J lost 5 bases. The CDR3 spans 16 residues.

In its sample, this clonotype was seen many times. The rearrangement uses TRBV2 and TRBJ2-7; possibly TRBD1 for D (7 bases). Per germline, CDR1 SNHLY and CDR2 FYNNEI. This CDR3 spans 14 amino acids. With 4 bases removed from V and 2 bases from J, the gap between germline ends came to 12 bases. The DNA of the CDR3 is TGTGCCAGCAGTGGGGCAGGGGGGCCCTACGAGCAGTACTTC. Translation: CASSGAGGPYEQYF.

The V and J genes are TRBV12-3 or TRBV12-4 and TRBJ1-5; D is possibly TRBD1 (5 bases). This CDR3 is built from 14 residues. V lost 6 bases and J 0 bases, leaving 9 bases between the germline ends. The CDR3 nucleotides read TGTGCCAGCAGCGTGACAGATAGCAATCAGCCCCAGCATTTT. It encodes CASSVTDSNQPQHF.

This sequence joins TRBV20-1 and TRBJ1-3; TRBD1 might be the D (5 bases). The CDR3 is 13 amino acids. CDR1 and CDR2 from the germline V gene are DFQATT and SNEGSKA (reference sequence). V shed 5 bases and J shed 3 bases, with 11 bases lying between them. The CDR3 coding sequence is TGCAGTGCTCGCCGGGACCTTGGAAACACCATATATTTT. Amino acid sequence: CSARRDLGNTIYF.

This clonotype was seen more than once but under ten times. J is TRBJ2-7 and V is TRBV24-1, with D perhaps TRBD1 (6 bases). Looked up from germline, CDR1 is KGHDR and CDR2 is SFDVKD. The CDR3 has 11 amino acids. Between the trimmed V and J ends, which lost 4 bases and 6 bases, there was a span of 6 bases. CDR3 sequence reads: CATSEGGEQYF. The DNA of the CDR3 is TGTGCCACCAGTGAAGGGGGCGAGCAGTACTTC.

The V and J genes are TRBV6-2 or TRBV6-3 and TRBJ1-2; the D gene is possibly TRBD1 (5 bases). Trimming stripped 6 bases from V and 3 bases from J, with 26 bases between. The CDR3 contains 18 residues. Germline CDR1 MNHEY, CDR2 SVGEGT. The CDR3 region is CASSKRAGEGPLDYGYTF. Written as DNA, the CDR3 is TGTGCCAGCAGCAAACGTGCGGGCGAGGGACCCTTGGACTATGGCTACACCTTC.

V and J are TRBV27 and TRBJ2-7; possibly TRBD1 or TRBD2 for D (6 bases each). The V gene lost 5 bases and the J gene lost 0 bases, with 11 bases spanning the gap. Germline lookup yields CDR1 MNHEY and CDR2 SMNVEV (reference sequence). This CDR3 is built from 14 residues. The CDR3 protein is CASSGGGLSYEQYF. CDR3 coding DNA: TGTGCCAGCAGTGGAGGGGGGCTCTCCTACGAGCAGTACTTC.

There are a few counts of this clonotype. The chain recombines TRBV30 with TRBJ2-2; no definite D call. Germline CDR1 GTSNPN, CDR2 SVGIG (reference sequence). The CDR3 runs to 14 residues. V lost 0 bases to trimming and J lost 0 bases, with 5 bases between them. The CDR3 protein is CAWSVAANTGELFF. CDR3 DNA: TGTGCCTGGAGTGTCGCCGCGAACACCGGGGAGCTGTTTTTT.